One and the same sample provided the 9 T cell receptor beta chains below, sequenced in a study of CD8 T cells in ankylosing spondylitis. Each CDR3 protein gets one entry after TCRdb re-called the 5' RACE reads with MiXCR. In the table there are around 330,000 distinct CDR3 sequences, around a tenth of which are singletons. Sample: blood, either unsorted or a sorted T cell fraction (not recorded which). The receptor set was obtained from a female donor with ankylosing spondylitis or in good health (not recorded which).

The chain has TRBV20-1 and TRBJ1-5; TRBD1 is a possible D gene (5 bases). The CDR3 is 15 residues long. Germline-derived CDR1 and CDR2 are DFQATT and SNEGSKA (reference sequence). V was clipped by 1 base and J by 1 base, with 11 bases between them. CDR3 residues: CSARVGGRSNQPQHF. For the CDR3, the DNA is TGCAGTGCTAGAGTTGGGGGTCGGAGCAATCAGCCCCAGCATTTT.

This clonotype was found many times. The chain employs TRBV6-5 and TRBJ2-5; no clear D gene. Trimming removed 0 bases from V and 0 bases from J, with 5 bases in between. The CDR3 runs to 14 residues. Germline V CDR1 and CDR2: MNHEY, SVGAGI. CDR3 coding DNA: TGTGCCAGCAGTTACTCGAAATACCAAGAGACCCAGTACTTC. It encodes CASSYSKYQETQYF.

Ten or more counts support this clonotype. DNA for the CDR3: TGTGCCAGCCAGGACGGCGGTACGCAGTATTTT. It encodes CASQDGGTQYF. The genes are TRBV6-5 and TRBJ2-3; D uncertain. The germline CDR1 and CDR2 sequences are MNHEY and SVGAGI. Between the trimmed V and J ends, which lost 8 bases and 8 bases, there was a span of 11 bases. This CDR3 comprises 11 residues.

Ten or more counts support this clonotype. The chain is built from TRBV11-2 and TRBJ2-4, with D unclear. Trimming removed 0 bases from V and 2 bases from J, with 2 bases in between. The CDR3 loop spans 13 amino acids. Germline V gene data show CDR1 as SGHAT and CDR2 as FQNNGV. This chain's CDR3 is CASSLEPKNIQYF. CDR3 DNA: TGTGCCAGCAGCTTAGAGCCCAAAAACATTCAGTACTTC.

In this sample, this clonotype turned up once. Here the CDR3 omits its conserved ending phenylalanine or tryptophan, so a read error is the likely source. The J gene is TRBJ1-5, the V gene TRBV6-1; D is possibly TRBD1 (5 bases). Trimming removed 6 bases from V and 1 base from J, with 7 bases in between. The CDR3 is 13 residues long. Germline V gene lookup returns CDR1 MNHNS and CDR2 SASEGT. As DNA, the CDR3 is TGTGCCAGCAGGCGGGACAGCAATCAGCCCCAGCATTTA. The encoded protein is CASRRDSNQPQHL.

This clonotype was detected many times. The J gene is TRBJ1-6, the V gene TRBV20-1; the match to TRBD1 covers 10 bases. CDR3 length: 14 amino acids. Trimming removed 5 bases from V and 6 bases from J; junction bases left unmatched: 4. Germline loops: CDR1 DFQATT, CDR2 SNEGSKA (reference sequence). The CDR3 region has the DNA TGCAGTGCTGCGGGACAGGGGATTAATTCACCCCTCCACTTT. This sequence encodes CSAAGQGINSPLHF.

This clonotype came up a few times. This rearrangement joins TRBV28 to TRBJ2-1, with TRBD2 matching 7 bases. CDR3 length equals 18 residues. With 5 bases clipped from V and 4 bases from J, the junction kept 17 bases outside the gene matches. Germline-derived CDR1 and CDR2 are MDHEN and SYDVKM. The CDR3: CASSLLIFREGIYNEQFF. Written as DNA, the CDR3 is TGTGCCAGCAGTCTACTGATTTTCAGGGAGGGTATTTACAATGAGCAGTTCTTC.

Details on this clonotype: A junction end diverges from the germline sequence, so it may reflect a read error. The chain carries TRBV29-1 and TRBJ2-5, with D perhaps TRBD2 (6 bases). CDR1 is SQVTM, CDR2 ANQGSEA, per germline. The CDR3 sequence is 13 residues long. In nucleotides, the CDR3 is TGCAGCGTTGACCTAGCGCTTGGGGAGACCCAGTCCTTC. This translates into CSVDLALGETQSF.

This clonotype has a count of ten or more. The chain has TRBV20-1 and TRBJ1-5; 7 bases are a match to TRBD1. The V and J ends lost 4 bases and 3 bases, in that order; junction bases with no gene match: 3. The CDR3 sequence is 13 residues long. Germline loops: CDR1 DFQATT, CDR2 SNEGSKA (reference sequence). The CDR3, as DNA: TGCAGTGCTACCGGGACAGTCAATCAGCCCCAGCATTTT. Translating it yields CSATGTVNQPQHF.